This entry concerns a single T cell receptor (beta chain). Its antigen is currently unknown. The data belong to a study of T cell responses to AZD1222 COVID-19 vaccine. Study conclusions and caveats: Spike-specific TCRs gained breadth and depth after people received two AZD1222 doses. Reportedly, nearly half of unique spike TCRs recognized epitopes outside B.1.351/B.1.1.7 mutations. Vaccine-associated CD4 TCRs ranged over spike, dominating at 160-218 and 743-854.

The CDR3 runs 17 residues. The V and J ends lost 0 bases and 1 base, in that order; junction bases with no gene match: 4. Germline lookup yields CDR1 SGHRS and CDR2 YFSETQ. Here immunoSEQ multiplex PCR was the method, and the copy in TCRdb shows in-frame clones only, minus some. The sample has roughly 130,000 clones; roughly 85% are singletons. The source is an adult in good health. V and J are TRBV5-1 and TRBJ1-3; 10 nucleotides match TRBD1. The sample was peripheral blood, taken on day 0 of MenACWY control vaccination. The CDR3 reads CASSLGRTGGSGNTIYF. The DNA for the CDR3 is TGCGCCAGCAGCTTGGGCAGGACAGGGGGTTCTGGAAACACCATATATTTT. Drawing the rest from reference TRBV5-1 and TRBJ1-3, the complete variable domain is KAGVTQTPRYLIKTRGQQVTLSCSPISGHRSVSWYQQTPGQGLQFLFEYFSETQRNKGNFPGRFSGRQFSNSRSEMNVSTLELGDSALYLCASSLGRTGGSGNTIYFGEGSWLTVV.